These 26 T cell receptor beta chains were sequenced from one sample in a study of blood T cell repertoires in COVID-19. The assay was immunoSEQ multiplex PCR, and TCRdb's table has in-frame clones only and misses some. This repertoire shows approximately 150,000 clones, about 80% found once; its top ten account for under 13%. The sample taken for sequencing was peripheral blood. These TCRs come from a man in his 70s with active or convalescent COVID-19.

The CDR3 DNA sequence: TGTGCCAGCAGCCCCCGGACAGGCCTCTACAATGAGCAGTTCTTC. Translation: CASSPRTGLYNEQFF. The chain carries TRBV11-2 and TRBJ2-1; 7 nucleotides line up with TRBD1. After removal of 5 bases from V and 3 bases from J, the junction contained 7 bases not matched to a gene. CDR3 length: 15 residues. CDR1 SGHAT and CDR2 FQNNGV come from the germline V gene.

The CDR3 DNA sequence: TGTGCCAGCAGCTTAGGAGGGAGACATGGCTACACCTTC. This encodes CASSLGGRHGYTF. This chain connects TRBV7-8 to TRBJ1-2; no reliable D call. The CDR3 is 13 amino acids. Between the trimmed V and J ends, which lost 1 base and 6 bases, there was a span of 9 bases. The V gene's germline CDR1 is SGHVS and CDR2 FQNEAQ.

CDR3 nucleotides: TGTGCCAGCAGCGTAGCGCCCCGGGAACACGGGGAGCTGTTTTTT. It specifies CASSVAPREHGELFF. V and J are TRBV9 and TRBJ2-2, with D perhaps matching TRBD2 (5 bases). CDR3 length equals 15 residues. The V end was cut by 0 bases, the J end by 7 bases, with 13 bases between. CDR1 and CDR2 (germline): SGDLS, YYNGEE.

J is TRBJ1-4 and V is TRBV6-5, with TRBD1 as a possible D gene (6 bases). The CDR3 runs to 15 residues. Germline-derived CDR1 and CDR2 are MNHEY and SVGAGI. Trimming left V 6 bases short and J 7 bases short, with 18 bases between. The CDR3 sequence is CASSGTGRGGEKLFF. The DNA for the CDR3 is TGTGCCAGCAGCGGAACAGGGCGCGGCGGTGAAAAACTGTTTTTT.

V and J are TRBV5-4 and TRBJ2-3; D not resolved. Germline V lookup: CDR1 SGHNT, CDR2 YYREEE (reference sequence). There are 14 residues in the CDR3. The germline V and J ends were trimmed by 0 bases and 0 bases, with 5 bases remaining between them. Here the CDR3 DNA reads TGTGCCAGCAGCTTGGCAGGTAGCACAGATACGCAGTATTTT. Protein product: CASSLAGSTDTQYF.

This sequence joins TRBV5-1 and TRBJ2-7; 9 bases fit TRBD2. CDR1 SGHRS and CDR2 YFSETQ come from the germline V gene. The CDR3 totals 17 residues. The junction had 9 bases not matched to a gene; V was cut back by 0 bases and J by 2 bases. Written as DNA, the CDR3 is TGCGCCAGCAGCTTGGCCATAAGCGGGAGGTCGCCCTACGAGCAGTACTTC. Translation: CASSLAISGRSPYEQYF.

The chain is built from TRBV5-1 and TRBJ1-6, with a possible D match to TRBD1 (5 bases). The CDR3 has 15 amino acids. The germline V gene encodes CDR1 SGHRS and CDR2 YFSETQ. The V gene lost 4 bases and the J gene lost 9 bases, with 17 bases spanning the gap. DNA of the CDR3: TGCGCCAGCAGCCCGGGCCTCGTAGGGGCTTCACCCCTCCACTTT. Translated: CASSPGLVGASPLHF. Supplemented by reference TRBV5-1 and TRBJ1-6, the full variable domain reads KAGVTQTPRYLIKTRGQQVTLSCSPISGHRSVSWYQQTPGQGLQFLFEYFSETQRNKGNFPGRFSGRQFSNSRSEMNVSTLELGDSALYLCASSPGLVGASPLHFGNGTRLTVT.

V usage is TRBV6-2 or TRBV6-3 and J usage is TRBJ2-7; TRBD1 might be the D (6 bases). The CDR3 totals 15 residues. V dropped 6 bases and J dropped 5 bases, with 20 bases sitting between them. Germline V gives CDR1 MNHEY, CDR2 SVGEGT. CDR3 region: CASSNTLQGINEQYF. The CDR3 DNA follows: TGTGCCAGCAGCAATACCCTACAGGGAATCAACGAGCAGTACTTC.

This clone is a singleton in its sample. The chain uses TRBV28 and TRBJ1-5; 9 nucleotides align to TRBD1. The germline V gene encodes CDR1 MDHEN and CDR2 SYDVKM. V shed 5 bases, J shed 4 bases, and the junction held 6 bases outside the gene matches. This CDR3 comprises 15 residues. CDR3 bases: TGTGCCAGCAGTCTTGACAGGGGGGGGAATCAGCCCCAGCATTTT. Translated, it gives CASSLDRGGNQPQHF.

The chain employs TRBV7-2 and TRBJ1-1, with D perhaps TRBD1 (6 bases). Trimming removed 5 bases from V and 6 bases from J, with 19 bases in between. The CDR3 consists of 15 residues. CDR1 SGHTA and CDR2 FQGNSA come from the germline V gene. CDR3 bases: TGTGCCAGCAGCATGCCGGGAGGGGGGACTGCTGAAGCTTTCTTT. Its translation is CASSMPGGGTAEAFF.

The CDR3 nucleotides are TGTGCCAGCAGTTACTCGAGGCAGATGGAAAATGAAAAACTGTTTTTT. It encodes CASSYSRQMENEKLFF. The rearrangement uses TRBV6-2 or TRBV6-3 and TRBJ1-4, with D unclear. The V and J ends lost 0 bases and 5 bases respectively, with 13 bases between them. The CDR3 contains 16 residues. Germline-derived CDR1 and CDR2 are MNHEY and SVGEGT.

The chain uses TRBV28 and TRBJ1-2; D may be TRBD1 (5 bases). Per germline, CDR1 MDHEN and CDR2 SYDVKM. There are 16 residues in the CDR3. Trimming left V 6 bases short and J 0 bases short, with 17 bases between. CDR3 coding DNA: TGTGCCAGCAGGGGCCCGGGGACTGACGCTAACTATGGCTACACCTTC. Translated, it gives CASRGPGTDANYGYTF.

CDR3 sequence (DNA): TGCGCCAGCAGCTTGGATTCTCACGGTCTCGAGCAGTACTTC. Encoded protein: CASSLDSHGLEQYF. This rearrangement joins TRBV5-1 to TRBJ2-7; no definite D call. Trimming removed 0 bases at V and 6 bases at J, with 13 bases between. The CDR3 contains 14 residues. Germline CDR1 and CDR2: SGHRS and YFSETQ. Together with reference TRBV5-1 and TRBJ2-7, the CDR3 gives the full variable domain: KAGVTQTPRYLIKTRGQQVTLSCSPISGHRSVSWYQQTPGQGLQFLFEYFSETQRNKGNFPGRFSGRQFSNSRSEMNVSTLELGDSALYLCASSLDSHGLEQYFGPGTRLTVT.

The CDR3 reads CASSQQGLSGNTIYF. For the CDR3, the DNA is TGCGCCAGCAGCCAGCAGGGGCTCTCTGGAAACACCATATATTTT. The rearrangement links TRBV4-3 to TRBJ1-3, with TRBD1 as a possible D gene (6 bases). V was pared by 3 bases and J by 0 bases, with 9 bases between. CDR3 size: 15 residues. Per germline, CDR1 LGHNA and CDR2 YSLEER.

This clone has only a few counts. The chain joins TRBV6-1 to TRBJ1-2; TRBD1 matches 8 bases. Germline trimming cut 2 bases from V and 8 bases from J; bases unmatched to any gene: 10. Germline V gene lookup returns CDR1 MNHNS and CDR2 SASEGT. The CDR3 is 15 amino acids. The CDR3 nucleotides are TGTGCCAGCAGTGAACTACGACAGGGGCTTTACGGCTACACCTTC. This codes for CASSELRQGLYGYTF.

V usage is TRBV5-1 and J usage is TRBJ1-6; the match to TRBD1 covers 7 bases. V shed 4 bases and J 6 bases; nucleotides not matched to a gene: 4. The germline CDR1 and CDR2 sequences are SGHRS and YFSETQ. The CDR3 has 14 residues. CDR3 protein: CASSLGTVNSPLHF. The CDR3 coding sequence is TGCGCCAGCAGCCTCGGGACAGTTAATTCACCCCTCCACTTT.

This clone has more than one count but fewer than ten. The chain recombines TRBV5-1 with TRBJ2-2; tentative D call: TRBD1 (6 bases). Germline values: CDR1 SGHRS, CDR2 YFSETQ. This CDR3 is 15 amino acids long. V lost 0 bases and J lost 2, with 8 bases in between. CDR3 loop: CASSLGDINTGELFF. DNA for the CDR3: TGCGCCAGCAGCTTGGGGGACATAAACACCGGGGAGCTGTTTTTT. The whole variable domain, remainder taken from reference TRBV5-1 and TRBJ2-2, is KAGVTQTPRYLIKTRGQQVTLSCSPISGHRSVSWYQQTPGQGLQFLFEYFSETQRNKGNFPGRFSGRQFSNSRSEMNVSTLELGDSALYLCASSLGDINTGELFFGEGSRLTVL.

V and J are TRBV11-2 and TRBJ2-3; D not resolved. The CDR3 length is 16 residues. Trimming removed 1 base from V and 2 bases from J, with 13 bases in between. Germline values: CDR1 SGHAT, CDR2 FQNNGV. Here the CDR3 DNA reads TGTGCCAGCAGCTTAGGGGCGAGTTCTAACACAGATACGCAGTATTTT. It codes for CASSLGASSNTDTQYF.

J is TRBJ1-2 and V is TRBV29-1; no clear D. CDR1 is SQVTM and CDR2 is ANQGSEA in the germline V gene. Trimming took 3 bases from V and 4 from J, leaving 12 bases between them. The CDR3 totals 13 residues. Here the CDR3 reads CSVEVSPGYGYTF. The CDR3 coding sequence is TGCAGCGTTGAGGTCTCTCCGGGCTATGGCTACACCTTC. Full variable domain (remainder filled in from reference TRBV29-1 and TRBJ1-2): SAVISQKPSRDICQRGTSLTIQCQVDSQVTMMFWYRQQPGQSLTLIATANQGSEATYESGFVIDKFPISRPNLTFSTLTVSNMSPEDSSIYLCSVEVSPGYGYTFGSGTRLTVV.

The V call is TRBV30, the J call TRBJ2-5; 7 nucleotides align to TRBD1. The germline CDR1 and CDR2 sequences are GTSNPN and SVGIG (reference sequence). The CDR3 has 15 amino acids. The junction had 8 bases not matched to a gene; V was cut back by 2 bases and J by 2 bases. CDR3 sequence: CAWSRGGEGQETQYF. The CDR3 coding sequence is TGTGCCTGGAGTCGAGGGGGCGAGGGGCAAGAGACCCAGTACTTC. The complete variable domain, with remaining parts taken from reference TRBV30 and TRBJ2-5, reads SQTIHQWPATLVQPVGSPLSLECTVEGTSNPNLYWYRQAAGRGLQLLFYSVGIGQISSEVPQNLSASRPQDRQFILSSKKLLLSDSGFYLCAWSRGGEGQETQYFGPGTRLLVL.

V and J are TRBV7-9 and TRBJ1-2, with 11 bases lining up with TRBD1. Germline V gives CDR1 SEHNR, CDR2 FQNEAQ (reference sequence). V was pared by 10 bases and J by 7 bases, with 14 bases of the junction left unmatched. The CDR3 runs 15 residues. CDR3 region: CATTIHGQGAGGYTF. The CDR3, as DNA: TGTGCCACCACGATCCATGGACAGGGGGCTGGTGGCTACACCTTC.

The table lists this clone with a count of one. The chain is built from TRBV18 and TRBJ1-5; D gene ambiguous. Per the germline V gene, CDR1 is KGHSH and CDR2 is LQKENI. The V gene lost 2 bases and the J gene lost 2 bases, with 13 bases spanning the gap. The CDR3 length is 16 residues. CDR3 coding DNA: TGTGCCAGCTCACCAGGTGGTGGCCAGGGCAATCAGCCCCAGCATTTT. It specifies CASSPGGGQGNQPQHF.

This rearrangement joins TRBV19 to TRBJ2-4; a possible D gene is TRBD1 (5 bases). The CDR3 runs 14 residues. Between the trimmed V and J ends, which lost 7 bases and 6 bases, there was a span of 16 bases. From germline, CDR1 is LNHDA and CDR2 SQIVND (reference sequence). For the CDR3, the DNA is TGTGCCAGTACCCCGCGGACACCGCGAAACATTCAGTACTTC. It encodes CASTPRTPRNIQYF.

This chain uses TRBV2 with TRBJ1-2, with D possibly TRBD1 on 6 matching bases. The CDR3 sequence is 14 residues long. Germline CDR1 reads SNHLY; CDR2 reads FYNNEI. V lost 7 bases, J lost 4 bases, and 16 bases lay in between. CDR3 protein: CASKNRDISYGYTF. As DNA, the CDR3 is TGTGCCAGCAAAAACCGGGACATTTCCTATGGCTACACCTTC.

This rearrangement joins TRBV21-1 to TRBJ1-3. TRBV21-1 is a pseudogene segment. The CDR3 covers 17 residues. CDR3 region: CASSKDSGDVSGNTIYF. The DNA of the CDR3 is TGTGCCAGCAGCAAAGATAGTGGTGATGTGTCTGGAAACACCATATATTTT.

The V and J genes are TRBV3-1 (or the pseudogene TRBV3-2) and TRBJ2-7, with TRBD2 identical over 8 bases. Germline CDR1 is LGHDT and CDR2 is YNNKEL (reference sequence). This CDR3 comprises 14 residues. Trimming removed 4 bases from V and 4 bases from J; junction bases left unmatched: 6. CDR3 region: CASSLSGGGYEQYF. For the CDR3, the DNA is TGTGCCAGCAGCCTCTCGGGCGGGGGGTACGAGCAGTACTTC.